This entry is about one TCR beta chain. The PCR contained 60 Vbeta and 13 Jbeta primers. Clones were sequenced by immunoSEQ multiplex PCR, and TCRdb holds only the in-frame ones, with some missing. The table shows some 95,000 clones, with about 67% occurring only once. The CDR3 sequence is 14 residues long. From germline, CDR1 is SGHKS and CDR2 YYEKEE (reference sequence). The V end lost 2 bases, the J end lost 3 bases, and 11 bases lay between the germline ends. The sample belongs to a study of cytomegalovirus exposure and HLA in healthy donors. The sample was PBMCs. This clonotype originated in a man younger than 40 in good health and CMV-seronegative. J is TRBJ1-1 and V is TRBV5-5; D is unclear. The CDR3 nucleotides are TGTGCCAGCAGCTTTGCAGGTTTGTACACTGAAGCTTTCTTT. Amino acid sequence: CASSFAGLYTEAFF.